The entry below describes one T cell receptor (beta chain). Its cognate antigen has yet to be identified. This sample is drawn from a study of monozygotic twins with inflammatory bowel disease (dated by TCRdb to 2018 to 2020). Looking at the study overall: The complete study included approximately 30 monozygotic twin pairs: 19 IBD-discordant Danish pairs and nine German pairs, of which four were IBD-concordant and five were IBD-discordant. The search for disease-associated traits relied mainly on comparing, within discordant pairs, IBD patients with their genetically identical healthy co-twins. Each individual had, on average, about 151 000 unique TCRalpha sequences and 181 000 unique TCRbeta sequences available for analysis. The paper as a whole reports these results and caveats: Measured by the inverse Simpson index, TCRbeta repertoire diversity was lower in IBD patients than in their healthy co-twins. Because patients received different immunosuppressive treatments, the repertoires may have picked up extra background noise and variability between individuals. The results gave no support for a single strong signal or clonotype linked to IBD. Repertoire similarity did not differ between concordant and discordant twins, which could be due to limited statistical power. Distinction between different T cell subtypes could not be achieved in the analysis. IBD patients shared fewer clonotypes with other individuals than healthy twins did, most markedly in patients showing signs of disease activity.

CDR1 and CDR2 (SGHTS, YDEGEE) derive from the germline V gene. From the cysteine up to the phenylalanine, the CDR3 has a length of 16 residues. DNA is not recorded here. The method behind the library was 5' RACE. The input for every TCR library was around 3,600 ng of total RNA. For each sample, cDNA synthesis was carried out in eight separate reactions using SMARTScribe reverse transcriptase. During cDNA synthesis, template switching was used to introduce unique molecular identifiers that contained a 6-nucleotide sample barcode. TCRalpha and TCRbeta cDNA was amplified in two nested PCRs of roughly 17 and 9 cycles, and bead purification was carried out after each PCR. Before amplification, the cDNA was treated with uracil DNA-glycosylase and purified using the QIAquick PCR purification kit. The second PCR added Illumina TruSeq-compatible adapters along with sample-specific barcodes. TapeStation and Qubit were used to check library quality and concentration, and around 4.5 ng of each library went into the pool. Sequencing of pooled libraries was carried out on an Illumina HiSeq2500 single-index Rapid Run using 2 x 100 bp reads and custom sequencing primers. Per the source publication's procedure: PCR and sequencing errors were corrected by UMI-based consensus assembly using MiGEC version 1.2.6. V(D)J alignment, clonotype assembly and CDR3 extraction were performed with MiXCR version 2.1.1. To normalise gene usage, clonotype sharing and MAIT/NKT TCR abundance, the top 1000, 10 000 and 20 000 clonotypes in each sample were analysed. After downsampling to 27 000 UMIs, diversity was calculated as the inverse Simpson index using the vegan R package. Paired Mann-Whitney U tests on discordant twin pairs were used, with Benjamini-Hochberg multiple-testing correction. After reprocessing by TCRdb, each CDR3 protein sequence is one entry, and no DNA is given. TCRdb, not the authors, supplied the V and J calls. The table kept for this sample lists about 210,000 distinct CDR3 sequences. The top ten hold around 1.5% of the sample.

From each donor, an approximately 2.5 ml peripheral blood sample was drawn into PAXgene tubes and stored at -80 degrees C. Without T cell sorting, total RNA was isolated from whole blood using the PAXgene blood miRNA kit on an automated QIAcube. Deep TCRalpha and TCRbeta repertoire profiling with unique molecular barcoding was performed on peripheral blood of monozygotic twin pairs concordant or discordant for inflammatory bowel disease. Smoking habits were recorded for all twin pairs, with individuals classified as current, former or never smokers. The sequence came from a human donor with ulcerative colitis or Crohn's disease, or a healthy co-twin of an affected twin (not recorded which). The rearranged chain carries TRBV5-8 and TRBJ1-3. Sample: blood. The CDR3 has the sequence CVSSLLVGRAGNTIYF.